The following is a T cell receptor beta chain sequence with its context. Antigen specificity is unknown. Study outcomes and limitations: Tumor Treg TCRs overlapped most with tumor naive CD4+ cells. In terms of TCR gene usage, tumor memory CD4+ T cells clustered together with blood and lymph node memory CD4+ cells, as well as with lymph node naive CD4+ cells.

Unmatched junction bases numbered 6, after V lost 2 bases and J lost 3 bases. Germline loops: CDR1 MNHEY, CDR2 SMNVEV (reference sequence). The CDR3 sequence is 15 residues long. TCRdb itself ran the 5' RACE reads through MiXCR, one entry per CDR3 protein. The data contain fewer than 80,000 distinct CDR3 sequences, about 20% of them singletons. The receptor was isolated from a female donor with breast cancer. The gene calls are TRBV27 and TRBJ1-2; TRBD1 matches at 7 bases. The sample comprised memory CD4+ T cells sorted from a lymph node. Subset described: memory CD4+ T cells, CD4+CD45RO+CD25-. The CDR3 DNA reads as TGTGCCAGCAGTTTAGAGGGACAGCGTTACTATGGCTACACCTTC. This gives the protein CASSLEGQRYYGYTF.